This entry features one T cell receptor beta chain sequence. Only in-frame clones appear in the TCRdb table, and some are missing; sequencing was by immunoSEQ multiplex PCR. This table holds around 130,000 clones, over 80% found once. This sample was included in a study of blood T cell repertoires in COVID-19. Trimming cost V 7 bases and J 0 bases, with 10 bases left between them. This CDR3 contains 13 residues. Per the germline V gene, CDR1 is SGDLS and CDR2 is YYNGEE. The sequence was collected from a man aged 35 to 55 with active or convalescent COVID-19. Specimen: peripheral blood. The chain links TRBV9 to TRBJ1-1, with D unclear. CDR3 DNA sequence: TGTGCCAGCGAGGAGTTCATGAACACTGAAGCTTTCTTT. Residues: CASEEFMNTEAFF.